This T cell receptor beta chain is from a study of blood T cell repertoires in COVID-19. Participants were aged about 18 to 100 years from around 24 US areas. Assignments of participants to cohorts depended upon their own reported clinical history. Per the authors' pipeline: By means of reference gene primer amplification, nucleated cell counts were estimated. Profiling relied on immunoSEQ multiplex PCR, and the TCRdb table lists in-frame clones only, not all of them. That table supplies the V and J calls and clone size; D and trimming were determined from the DNA. The table has about 310,000 clones, 85% seen once. Germline CDR1 and CDR2: LGHDT and YNNKEL (reference sequence). V shed 3 bases and J shed 1 base, with 10 bases lying between them. This CDR3 has 15 residues.

This chain uses TRBV3-1 (or the pseudogene TRBV3-2) with TRBJ2-1; D is perhaps TRBD2 (6 bases). The sequence was collected from a woman in her 30s who had been exposed to COVID-19. Sample: PBMCs or T cells enriched from blood (not recorded which). CDR3 DNA: TGTGCCAGCAGCCAGAGCGGGCCTTCCTACAATGAGCAGTTCTTC. It encodes CASSQSGPSYNEQFF.